Listed below are T cell receptor beta chains from one sample, sequenced in a study of read filtering for tumor transcriptome and immune sequencing. TCRdb reprocessed the reads with MiXCR, giving one entry per CDR3 protein. The data contain 100,000 to 150,000 distinct CDR3 sequences, around 13% of them singletons. Sequenced sample: a population of CD138-negative cells sorted from bone marrow. The receptors stem from a donor at least 40 years old with multiple myeloma. Each CDR3 is given with its conserved first and last residue. Fields, in order: J gene, clone size, D gene, V gene, CDR3 DNA, CDR3 protein. The D gene is left open where the match is weak. Not every row has a clone size; where given, it reads once, few, many or a size class.

TRBJ1-5,few,NA,TRBV5-6,TGTGCCAGCAGCTTGTTCCGTCGGGGTATTGGGAATCAGCCCCAGCATTTT,CASSLFRRGIGNQPQHF
TRBJ2-5,many,TRBD2,TRBV7-8,TGTGCCAGCAGCTTAGGGGGGACTAGCGGGAGTGGAGAGACCCAGTACTTC,CASSLGGTSGSGETQYF
TRBJ1-2,many,TRBD1,TRBV6-2/TRBV6-3,TGTGCCAGCAGCAAGACAGGGTCCTATGGCTACACCTTC,CASSKTGSYGYTF
TRBJ2-5,many,NA,TRBV6-2/TRBV6-3,TGTGCCAGCAATCAGGCGTTTCTCCAAGAGACCCAGTACTTC,CASNQAFLQETQYF
TRBJ2-3,NA,NA,TRBV7-2,TGTGCCAGCAGCCGCCAGGGGGGGGGAGATACGCAGTATTTT,CASSRQGGGDTQYF
TRBJ2-2,few,NA,TRBV11-2,TGTGCCAGCAGCCCCCGCTTCTCCGGGGAGCTGTTTTTT,CASSPRFSGELFF
TRBJ2-7,many,TRBD2,TRBV5-1,TGCGCCAGCAGCTTGGGTTCTAGCGGAACAGCCTACGAGCAGTACTTC,CASSLGSSGTAYEQYF
TRBJ2-1,few,NA,TRBV7-6,TGTGCCAGCAGCCTGACCGCGGAGAGCTCCTACAATGAGCAGTTCTTC,CASSLTAESSYNEQFF
TRBJ2-7,many,NA,TRBV29-1,TGCAGCGTTTATACAGGGACCTACGAGCAGTACTTC,CSVYTGTYEQYF
TRBJ2-1,many,NA,TRBV5-4,TGTGCCAGCAGCCCGACAGGCTACAATGAGCAGTTCTTC,CASSPTGYNEQFF
TRBJ1-1,many,NA,TRBV7-2,TGTGCCAGCAGCTCCCCACGTCGCCGGATGAACACTGAAGCTTTCTTT,CASSSPRRRMNTEAFF
TRBJ2-4,NA,TRBD1,TRBV20-1,TGCAGTGCTAATAGAGGGGGCGCTCTAGCCAAAAACGTTCAGTACTTC,CSANRGGALAKNVQYF
TRBJ1-6,many,NA,TRBV10-2,TGCGCCAGCAGTCTTTTGGATTCACCCCTCCACTTT,CASSLLDSPLHF
TRBJ2-2,many,TRBD2,TRBV18,TGTGCCAGCTCACCGGGACTACTGAACACCGGGGAGCTGTTTTTT,CASSPGLLNTGELFF
TRBJ1-1,many,NA,TRBV6-1,TGTGCCAGCACCCACACTATGAACACTGAAGCTTTCTTT,CASTHTMNTEAFF
TRBJ1-5,many,NA,TRBV27,TGTGCCAGCAGCCCCGGCCAGCGACAGCCCCAGCATTTT,CASSPGQRQPQHF
TRBJ2-1,few,TRBD2,TRBV3-1,TGTGCCAGCAGCCACGGGACTAGCGTACCTGAGCAGTTCTTC,CASSHGTSVPEQFF
TRBJ2-5,NA,TRBD1,TRBV5-1,TGCGCCAGCAGCTTGGTAGGGGGCATCTGGGAGACCCAGTACTTC,CASSLVGGIWETQYF
TRBJ1-1,many,TRBD1,TRBV29-1,TGCAGCGGTTCCGGGACAGGGGGTTTGAACACTGAAGCTTTCTTT,CSGSGTGGLNTEAFF
TRBJ1-4,many,NA,TRBV5-6,TGTGCCAGCAGCTTGGGCCGCCCGAATGAAAAACTGTTTTTT,CASSLGRPNEKLFF
TRBJ2-2,many,NA,TRBV5-1,TGCGCCAGCAGCTCCCTAGGAAGTCCGGACACCGGGGAGCTGTTTTTT,CASSSLGSPDTGELFF
TRBJ2-7,many,TRBD2,TRBV5-4,TGTGCCAGCAGCGCTGCTAGCGGCTCCTACGAGCAGTACTTC,CASSAASGSYEQYF
TRBJ2-7,many,NA,TRBV12-3/TRBV12-4,TGTGCCAGCAGGATCAGCGACGAGCAGTACTTC,CASRISDEQYF
TRBJ2-6,many,TRBD2,TRBV6-5,TGTGCCAGCCGAGCGGGAGGCTCTGGGGCCAACGTCCTGACTTTC,CASRAGGSGANVLTF
TRBJ2-3,many,TRBD2,TRBV7-2,TGTGCCAGCAGCCCGGGGGGGCGGTGGGGCACAGATACGCAGTATTTT,CASSPGGRWGTDTQYF